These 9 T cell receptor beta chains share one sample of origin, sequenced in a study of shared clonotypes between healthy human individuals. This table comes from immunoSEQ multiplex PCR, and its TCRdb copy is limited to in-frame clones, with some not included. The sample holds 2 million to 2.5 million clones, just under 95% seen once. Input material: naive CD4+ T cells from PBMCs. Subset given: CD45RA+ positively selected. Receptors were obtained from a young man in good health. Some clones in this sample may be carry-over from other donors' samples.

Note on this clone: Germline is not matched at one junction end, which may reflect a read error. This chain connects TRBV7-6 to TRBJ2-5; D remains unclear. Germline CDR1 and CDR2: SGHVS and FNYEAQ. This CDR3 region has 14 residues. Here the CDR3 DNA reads TGTGCCAGCAGCCTAGGGTGGGCTGAAGAGGCCCAGTACTTC. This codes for CASSLGWAEEAQYF.

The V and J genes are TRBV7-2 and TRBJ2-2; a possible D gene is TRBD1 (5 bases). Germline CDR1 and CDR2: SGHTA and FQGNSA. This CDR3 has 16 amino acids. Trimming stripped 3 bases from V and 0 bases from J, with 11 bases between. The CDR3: CASSLGHVANTGELFF. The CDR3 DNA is TGTGCCAGCAGCTTGGGGCACGTCGCGAACACCGGGGAGCTGTTTTTT.

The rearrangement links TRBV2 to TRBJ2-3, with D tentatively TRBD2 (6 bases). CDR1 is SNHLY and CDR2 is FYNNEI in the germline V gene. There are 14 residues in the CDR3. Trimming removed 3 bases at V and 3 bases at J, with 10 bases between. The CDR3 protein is CASSDWGVTDTQYF. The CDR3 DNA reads TGTGCCAGCAGTGATTGGGGGGTGACAGATACGCAGTATTTT.

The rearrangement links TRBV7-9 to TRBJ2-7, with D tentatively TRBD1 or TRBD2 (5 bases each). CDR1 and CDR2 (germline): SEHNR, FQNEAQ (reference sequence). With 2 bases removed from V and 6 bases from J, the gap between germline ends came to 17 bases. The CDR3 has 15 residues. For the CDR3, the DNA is TGTGCCAGCAGCTTATTTTCGGGGCTAAGCGCCGAGCAGTACTTC. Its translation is CASSLFSGLSAEQYF.

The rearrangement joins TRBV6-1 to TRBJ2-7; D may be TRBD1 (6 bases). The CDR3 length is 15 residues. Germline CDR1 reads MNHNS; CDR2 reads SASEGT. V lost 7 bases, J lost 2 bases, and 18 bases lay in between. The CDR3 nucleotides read TGTGCCAGCACCCCGTCGGGACACGTAACCTACGAGCAGTACTTC. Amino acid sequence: CASTPSGHVTYEQYF.

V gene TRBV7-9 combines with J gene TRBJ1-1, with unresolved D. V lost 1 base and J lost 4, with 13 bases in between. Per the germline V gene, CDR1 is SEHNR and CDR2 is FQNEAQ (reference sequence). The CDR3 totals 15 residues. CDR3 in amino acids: CASSLGASVVTEAFF. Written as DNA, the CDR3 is TGTGCCAGCAGCTTAGGAGCGTCCGTAGTCACTGAAGCTTTCTTT.

The CDR3: CASSVKGYSYNEQFF. CDR3 coding DNA: TGTGCCAGCAGCGTAAAAGGATACTCCTACAATGAGCAGTTCTTC. This rearrangement joins TRBV9 to TRBJ2-1; no clear D. This CDR3 spans 15 amino acids. Germline V lookup: CDR1 SGDLS, CDR2 YYNGEE. The V gene lost 1 base and the J gene lost 0 bases, with 8 bases spanning the gap.

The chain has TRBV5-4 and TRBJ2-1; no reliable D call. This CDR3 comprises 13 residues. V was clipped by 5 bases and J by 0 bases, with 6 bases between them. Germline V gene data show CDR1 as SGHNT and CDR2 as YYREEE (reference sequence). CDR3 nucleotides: TGTGCCAGCAGAAGGCGCTCCTACAATGAGCAGTTCTTC. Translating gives CASRRRSYNEQFF.

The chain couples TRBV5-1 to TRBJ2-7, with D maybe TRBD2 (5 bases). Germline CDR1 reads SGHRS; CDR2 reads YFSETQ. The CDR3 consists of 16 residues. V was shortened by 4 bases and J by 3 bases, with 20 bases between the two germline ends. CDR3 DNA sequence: TGCGCCAGCAGCCCAACCCCAAGCGGTTTTTACTACGAGCAGTACTTC. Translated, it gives CASSPTPSGFYYEQYF.